This T cell receptor (beta chain) was retrieved from a study of Graves' ophthalmopathy and Graves' hyperthyroidism. Beta-chain TCR CDR3 regions were amplified from RNA transcripts. Investigators did first-round RT-PCR with HTBI primers, then second-round multiplex PCR. TCRdb processed the multiplex PCR reads anew with MiXCR; each CDR3 protein has one entry. Of roughly 700,000 distinct CDR3 sequences in the sample, around 40% were seen once. The V gene's germline CDR1 is MNHEY and CDR2 SVGAGI. Trimming took 2 bases from V and 5 from J, leaving 18 bases between them. This CDR3 has 16 residues. The rearrangement joins TRBV6-5 to TRBJ1-2, with D hard to call. The sample comprised peripheral blood. This clonotype was obtained from an adult man with Graves' ophthalmopathy. CDR3 amino acids: CASSYTLLGSVYGYTF. CDR3 in DNA: TGTGCCAGCAGTTACACCTTACTGGGGTCGGTGTATGGCTACACCTTC.